This is a list of T cell receptor beta chains from one sample in a study of blood T cells in healthy people across ages. TCRdb redid the calling of the 5' RACE reads with MiXCR, one entry per CDR3 protein. The data show about 1.8 million distinct CDR3 sequences, just under 50% seen once. Sequencing was carried out using blood. The receptors derive from a woman in her thirties or forties in good health. CDR3s include the opening cysteine and the closing phenylalanine or tryptophan. The order of the fields is J gene, V gene, D gene, clone size, CDR3 protein, CDR3 DNA. A D gene is named only where the DNA matches it firmly. Where a row states a size, it is once, few, many or the class of an expanded clone; other rows omit it.

J gene: TRBJ2-5
V gene: TRBV11-2
D gene: .
clone size: .
CDR3 protein: CASTAPGLQETQYF
CDR3 DNA: TGTGCCAGCACCGCCCCGGGTTTGCAAGAGACCCAGTACTTC

J gene: TRBJ2-7
V gene: TRBV9
D gene: TRBD2
clone size: few
CDR3 protein: CASSVAAGVNNEQYF
CDR3 DNA: TGTGCCAGCAGCGTAGCAGCGGGGGTGAACAATGAGCAGTACTTC

J gene: TRBJ2-3
V gene: TRBV9
D gene: .
clone size: .
CDR3 protein: CASSAGHFTSTDTQYF
CDR3 DNA: TGTGCCAGCAGCGCCGGACACTTCACTAGCACAGATACGCAGTATTTT

J gene: TRBJ1-2
V gene: TRBV7-2
D gene: TRBD1
clone size: .
CDR3 protein: CASSPGGGAYGYTF
CDR3 DNA: TGTGCCAGCAGCCCAGGGGGGGGCGCATATGGCTACACCTTC

J gene: TRBJ2-5
V gene: TRBV20-1
D gene: TRBD1
clone size: .
CDR3 protein: CSASPNPGGQETQYF
CDR3 DNA: TGCAGTGCGTCTCCTAACCCAGGGGGCCAAGAGACCCAGTACTTC

J gene: TRBJ2-3
V gene: TRBV7-2
D gene: TRBD2
clone size: .
CDR3 protein: CASSSLNVVLAGMTDTQYF
CDR3 DNA: TGTGCCAGCAGCTCTTTAAATGTGGTACTAGCGGGGATGACAGATACGCAGTATTTT

J gene: TRBJ2-7
V gene: TRBV3-1
D gene: .
clone size: .
CDR3 protein: CASSQSTGLYEQYF
CDR3 DNA: TGTGCCAGCAGCCAATCGACAGGATTATACGAGCAGTACTTC

J gene: TRBJ1-5
V gene: TRBV4-1
D gene: TRBD1
clone size: .
CDR3 protein: CASSQQGAINQPQHF
CDR3 DNA: TGCGCCAGCAGCCAGCAGGGGGCCATCAATCAGCCCCAGCATTTT

J gene: TRBJ2-7
V gene: TRBV10-2
D gene: .
clone size: few
CDR3 protein: CASSSFGQGGDEQYF
CDR3 DNA: TGCGCCAGCAGTTCCTTCGGGCAGGGAGGCGACGAGCAGTACTTC

J gene: TRBJ1-1
V gene: TRBV12-3/TRBV12-4
D gene: .
clone size: .
CDR3 protein: CASRPTSNLNTEAFF
CDR3 DNA: TGTGCCAGCAGACCCACATCCAACTTGAACACTGAAGCTTTCTTT

J gene: TRBJ2-2
V gene: TRBV5-1
D gene: TRBD2
clone size: .
CDR3 protein: CASSRPREGTGELFF
CDR3 DNA: TGCGCCAGCAGTCGGCCAAGGGAGGGGACCGGGGAGCTGTTTTTT

J gene: TRBJ2-7
V gene: TRBV6-2/TRBV6-3
D gene: .
clone size: .
CDR3 protein: CASSYSPGTPAYEQYF
CDR3 DNA: TGTGCCAGCAGTTATTCTCCAGGCACTCCAGCCTACGAGCAGTACTTC

J gene: TRBJ2-3
V gene: TRBV29-1
D gene: .
clone size: .
CDR3 protein: CSVVPRRTDTQYF
CDR3 DNA: TGCAGCGTTGTCCCGCGAAGAACAGATACGCAGTATTTT